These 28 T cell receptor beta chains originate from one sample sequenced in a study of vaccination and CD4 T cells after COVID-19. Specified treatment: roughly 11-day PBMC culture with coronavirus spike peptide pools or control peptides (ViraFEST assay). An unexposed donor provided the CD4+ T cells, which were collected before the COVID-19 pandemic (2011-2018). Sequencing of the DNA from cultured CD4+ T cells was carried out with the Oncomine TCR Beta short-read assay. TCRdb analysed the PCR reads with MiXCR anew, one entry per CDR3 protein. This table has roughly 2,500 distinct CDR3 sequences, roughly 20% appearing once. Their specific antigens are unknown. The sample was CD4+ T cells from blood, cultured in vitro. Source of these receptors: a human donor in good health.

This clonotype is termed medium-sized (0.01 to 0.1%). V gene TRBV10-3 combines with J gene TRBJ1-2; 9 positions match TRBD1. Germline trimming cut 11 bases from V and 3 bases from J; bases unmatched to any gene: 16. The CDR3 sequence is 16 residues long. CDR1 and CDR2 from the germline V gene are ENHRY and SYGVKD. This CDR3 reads CAVKGGTGYKDYGYTF. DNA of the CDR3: TGTGCCGTCAAGGGCGGGACAGGGTATAAGGACTATGGCTACACCTTC.

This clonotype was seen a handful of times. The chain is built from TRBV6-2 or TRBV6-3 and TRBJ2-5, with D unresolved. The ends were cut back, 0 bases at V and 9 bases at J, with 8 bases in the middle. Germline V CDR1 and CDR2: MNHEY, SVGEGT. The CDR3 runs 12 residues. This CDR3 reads CASSYSMRAQYF. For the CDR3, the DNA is TGTGCCAGCAGTTACTCTATGCGTGCCCAGTACTTC.

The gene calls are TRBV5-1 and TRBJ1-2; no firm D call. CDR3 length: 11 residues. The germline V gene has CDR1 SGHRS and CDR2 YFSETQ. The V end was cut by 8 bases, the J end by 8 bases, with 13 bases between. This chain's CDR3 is CASRLQGGYTF. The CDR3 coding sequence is TGCGCCAGTCGCCTACAAGGGGGCTACACCTTC.

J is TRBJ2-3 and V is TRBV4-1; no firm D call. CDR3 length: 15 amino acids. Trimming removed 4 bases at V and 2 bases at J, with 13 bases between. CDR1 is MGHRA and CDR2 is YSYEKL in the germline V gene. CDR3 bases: TGCGCCAGCAGCCTCAAAAGCGAGAACACAGATACGCAGTATTTT. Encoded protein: CASSLKSENTDTQYF.

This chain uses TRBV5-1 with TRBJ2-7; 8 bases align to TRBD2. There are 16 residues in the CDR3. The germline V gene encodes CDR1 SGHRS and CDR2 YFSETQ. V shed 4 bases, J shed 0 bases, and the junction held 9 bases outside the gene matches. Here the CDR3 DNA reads TGCGCCAGCAGCCCGGGAGGGACGTTGGACTCCTACGAGCAGTACTTC. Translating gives CASSPGGTLDSYEQYF.

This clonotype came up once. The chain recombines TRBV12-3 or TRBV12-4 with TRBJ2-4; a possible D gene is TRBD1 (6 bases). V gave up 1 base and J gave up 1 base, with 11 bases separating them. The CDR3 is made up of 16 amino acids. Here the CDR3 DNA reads TGTGCCAGCAGTTTAGGGGGGCGCGGGGCCAAAAACATTCAGTACTTC. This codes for CASSLGGRGAKNIQYF.

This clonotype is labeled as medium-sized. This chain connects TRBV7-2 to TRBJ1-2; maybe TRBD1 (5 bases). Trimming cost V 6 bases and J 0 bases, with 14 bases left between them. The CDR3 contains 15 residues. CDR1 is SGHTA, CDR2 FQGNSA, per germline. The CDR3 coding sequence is TGTGCCAGCAGTTTACAGGCCCGCTCTAACTATGGCTACACCTTC. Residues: CASSLQARSNYGYTF. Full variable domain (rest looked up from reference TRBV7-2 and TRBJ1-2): GAGVSQSPSNKVTEKGKDVELRCDPISGHTALYWYRQSLGQGLEFLIYFQGNSAPDKSGLPSDRFSAERTGGSVSTLTIQRTQQEDSAVYLCASSLQARSNYGYTFGSGTRLTVV.

The CDR3 DNA sequence: TGCGCCAGCAGCTTGGGGACGACTTACTTCTACGAGCAGTACTTC. The encoded protein is CASSLGTTYFYEQYF. The chain uses TRBV5-1 and TRBJ2-7; D gene uncertain. The CDR3 runs 15 residues. The ends were cut back, 0 bases at V and 3 bases at J, with 13 bases in the middle. Germline CDR1 is SGHRS and CDR2 is YFSETQ.

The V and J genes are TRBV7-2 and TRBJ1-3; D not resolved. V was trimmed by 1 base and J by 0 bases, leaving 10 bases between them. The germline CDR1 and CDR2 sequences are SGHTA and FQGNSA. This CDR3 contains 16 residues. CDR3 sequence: CASSLGAVRSGNTIYF. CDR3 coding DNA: TGTGCCAGCAGCTTAGGGGCGGTGCGCTCTGGAAACACCATATATTTT.

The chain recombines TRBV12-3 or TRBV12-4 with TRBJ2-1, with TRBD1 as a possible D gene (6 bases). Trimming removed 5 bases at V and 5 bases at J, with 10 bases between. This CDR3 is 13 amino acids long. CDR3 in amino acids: CASSVNRDNEQFF. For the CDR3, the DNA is TGTGCCAGCAGTGTCAACAGGGACAATGAGCAGTTCTTC.

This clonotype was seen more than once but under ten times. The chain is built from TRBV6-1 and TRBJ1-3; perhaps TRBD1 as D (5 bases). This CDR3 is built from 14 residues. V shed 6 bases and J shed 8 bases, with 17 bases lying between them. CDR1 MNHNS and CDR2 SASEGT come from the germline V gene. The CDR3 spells CASRTLSRGDTIYF. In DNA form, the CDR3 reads TGTGCCAGCAGGACCCTATCCCGGGGGGACACCATATATTTT.

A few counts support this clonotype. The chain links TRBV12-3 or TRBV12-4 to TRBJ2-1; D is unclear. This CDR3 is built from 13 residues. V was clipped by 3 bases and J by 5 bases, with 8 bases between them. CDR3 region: CASSFGEDNEQFF. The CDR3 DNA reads TGTGCCAGCAGTTTCGGCGAGGACAATGAGCAGTTCTTC.

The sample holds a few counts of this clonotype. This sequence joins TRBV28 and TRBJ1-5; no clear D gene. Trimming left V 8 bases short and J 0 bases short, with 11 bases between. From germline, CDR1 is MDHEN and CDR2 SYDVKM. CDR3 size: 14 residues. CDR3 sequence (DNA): TGTGCCAGCGTCCGGGCCTATAGCAATCAGCCCCAGCATTTT. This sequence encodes CASVRAYSNQPQHF.

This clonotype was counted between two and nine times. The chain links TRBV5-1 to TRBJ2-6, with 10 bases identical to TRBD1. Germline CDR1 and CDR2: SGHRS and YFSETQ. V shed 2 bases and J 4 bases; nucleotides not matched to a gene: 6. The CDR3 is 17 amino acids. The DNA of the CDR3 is TGCGCCAGCAGCTTCGACAGGGGGCTAAGAGGGGCCAACGTCCTGACTTTC. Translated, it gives CASSFDRGLRGANVLTF.

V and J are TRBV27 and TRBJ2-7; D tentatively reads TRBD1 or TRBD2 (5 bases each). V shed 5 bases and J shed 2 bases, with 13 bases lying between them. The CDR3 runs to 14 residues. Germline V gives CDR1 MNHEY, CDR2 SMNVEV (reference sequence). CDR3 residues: CASSKTGGAYEQYF. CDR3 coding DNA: TGTGCCAGCAGTAAAACAGGAGGCGCCTACGAGCAGTACTTC.

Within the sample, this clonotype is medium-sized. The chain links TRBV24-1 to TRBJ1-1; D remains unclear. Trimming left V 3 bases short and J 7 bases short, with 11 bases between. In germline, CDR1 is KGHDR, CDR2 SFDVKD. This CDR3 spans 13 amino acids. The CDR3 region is CATSDPTGLEAFF. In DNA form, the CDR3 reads TGTGCCACCAGTGATCCGACTGGACTTGAAGCTTTCTTT.

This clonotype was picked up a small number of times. CDR3 in DNA: TGCAGTGCTAGAGGTTCAGCGCAAGAGACCCAGTACTTC. Translated: CSARGSAQETQYF. The chain carries TRBV20-1 and TRBJ2-5; D remains ambiguous. V lost 1 base, J lost 2 bases, and 8 bases lay in between. The CDR3 loop spans 13 amino acids. The germline CDR1 and CDR2 sequences are DFQATT and SNEGSKA (reference sequence).

This CDR3 is CASSVGFNTEAFF. CDR3 DNA: TGCGCCAGCAGCGTCGGGTTCAACACTGAAGCTTTCTTT. The chain couples TRBV5-1 to TRBJ1-1; D remains unclear. Trimming removed 4 bases at V and 2 bases at J, with 9 bases between. Germline assignment: CDR1 SGHRS and CDR2 YFSETQ. This CDR3 is 13 amino acids long.

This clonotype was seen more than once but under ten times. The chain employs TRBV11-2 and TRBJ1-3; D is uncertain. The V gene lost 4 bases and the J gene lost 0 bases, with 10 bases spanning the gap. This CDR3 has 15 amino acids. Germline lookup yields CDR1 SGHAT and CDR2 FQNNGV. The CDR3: CASSYTDSSGNTIYF. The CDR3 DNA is TGTGCCAGCAGCTACACAGATTCCTCTGGAAACACCATATATTTT.

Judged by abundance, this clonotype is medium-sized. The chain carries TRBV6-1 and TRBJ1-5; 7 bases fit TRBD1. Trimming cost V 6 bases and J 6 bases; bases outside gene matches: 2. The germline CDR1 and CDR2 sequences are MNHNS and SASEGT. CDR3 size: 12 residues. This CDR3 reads CASSNRGQPQHF. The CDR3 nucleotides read TGTGCCAGCAGCAACAGGGGTCAGCCCCAGCATTTT.

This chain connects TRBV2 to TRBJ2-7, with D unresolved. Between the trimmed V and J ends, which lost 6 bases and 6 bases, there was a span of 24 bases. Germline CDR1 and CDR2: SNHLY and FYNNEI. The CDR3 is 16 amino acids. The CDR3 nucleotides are TGTGCCAGCAGGATAATGGGTTTCTCTGGAGCAGGCGAGCAGTACTTC. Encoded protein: CASRIMGFSGAGEQYF.

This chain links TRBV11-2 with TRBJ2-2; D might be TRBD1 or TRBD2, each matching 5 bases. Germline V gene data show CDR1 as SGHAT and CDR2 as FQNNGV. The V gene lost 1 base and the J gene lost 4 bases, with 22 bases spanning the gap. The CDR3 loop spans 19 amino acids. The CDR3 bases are TGTGCCAGCAGCTTAGCTCCGTCGTTCGAGGGGATCCCCACCGGGGAGCTGTTTTTT. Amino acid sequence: CASSLAPSFEGIPTGELFF.

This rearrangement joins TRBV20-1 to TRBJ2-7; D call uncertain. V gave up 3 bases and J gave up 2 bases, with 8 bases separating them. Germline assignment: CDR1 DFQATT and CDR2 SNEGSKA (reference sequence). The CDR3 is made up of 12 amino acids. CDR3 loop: CSASLSAYEQYF. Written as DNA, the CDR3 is TGCAGTGCTAGCCTGTCAGCCTACGAGCAGTACTTC.

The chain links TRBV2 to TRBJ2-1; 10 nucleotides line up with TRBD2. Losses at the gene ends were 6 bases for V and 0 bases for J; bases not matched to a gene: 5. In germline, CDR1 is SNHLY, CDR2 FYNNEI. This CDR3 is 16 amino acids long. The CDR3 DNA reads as TGTGCCAGCAGGGCCGGGACTAGCGACTCCTACAATGAGCAGTTCTTC. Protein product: CASRAGTSDSYNEQFF.

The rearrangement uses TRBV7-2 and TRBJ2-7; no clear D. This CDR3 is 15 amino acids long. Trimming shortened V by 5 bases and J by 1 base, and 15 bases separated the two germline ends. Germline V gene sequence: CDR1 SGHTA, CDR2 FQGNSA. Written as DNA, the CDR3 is TGTGCCAGCAGCCTAACCGGAGTCGGATCCTACGAGCAGTACTTC. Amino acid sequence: CASSLTGVGSYEQYF.

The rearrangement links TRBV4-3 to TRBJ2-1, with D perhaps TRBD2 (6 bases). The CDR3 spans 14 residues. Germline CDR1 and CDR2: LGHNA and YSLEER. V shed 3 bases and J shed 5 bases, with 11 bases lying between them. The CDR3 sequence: CASSQTRIHNEQFF. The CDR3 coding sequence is TGCGCCAGCAGCCAGACTAGAATCCACAATGAGCAGTTCTTC.

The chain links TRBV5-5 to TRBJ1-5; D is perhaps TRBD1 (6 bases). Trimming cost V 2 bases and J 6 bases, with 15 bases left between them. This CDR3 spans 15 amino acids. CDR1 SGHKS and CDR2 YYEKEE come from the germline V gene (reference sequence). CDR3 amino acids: CASSFRRGYIQPQHF. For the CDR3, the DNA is TGTGCCAGCAGCTTTCGCAGGGGCTATATTCAGCCCCAGCATTTT.

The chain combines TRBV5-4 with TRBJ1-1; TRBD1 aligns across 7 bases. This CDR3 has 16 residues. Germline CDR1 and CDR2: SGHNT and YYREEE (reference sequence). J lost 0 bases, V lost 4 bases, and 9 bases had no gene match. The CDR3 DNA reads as TGTGCCAGCAGCAATTACAGGGGATTCATGAACACTGAAGCTTTCTTT. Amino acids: CASSNYRGFMNTEAFF.